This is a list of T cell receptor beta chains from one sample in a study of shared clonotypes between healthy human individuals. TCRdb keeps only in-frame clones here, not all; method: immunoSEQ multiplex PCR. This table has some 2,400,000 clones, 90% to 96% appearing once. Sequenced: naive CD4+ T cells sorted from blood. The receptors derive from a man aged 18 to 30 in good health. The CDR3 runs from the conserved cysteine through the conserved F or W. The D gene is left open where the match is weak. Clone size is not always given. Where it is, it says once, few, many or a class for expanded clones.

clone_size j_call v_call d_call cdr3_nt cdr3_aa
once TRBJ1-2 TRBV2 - TGTGCCAGCAGTGAAGCGGACCTTCCGACGGGCTACACCTTC CASSEADLPTGYTF
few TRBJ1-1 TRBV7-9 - TGTGCCAGCAGCTTAGAGGCGGCTGAAGCTTTCTTT CASSLEAAEAFF
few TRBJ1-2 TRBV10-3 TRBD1 TGTGCCATCAGCCGGGGACAGGAGAACTATGGCTACACCTTC CAISRGQENYGYTF
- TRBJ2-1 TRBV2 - TGTGCCAGCAGTGAGGAGGCCGAGCAGTTCTTC CASSEEAEQFF
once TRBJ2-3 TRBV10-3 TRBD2 TGTGCCATCAGTGAGCGCGGGAGCAGCACAGATACGCAGTATTTT CAISERGSSTDTQYF
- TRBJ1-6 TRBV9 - TGTGCCAGCAGCGGTACGGGGAACTCACCCCTCCACTTT CASSGTGNSPLHF
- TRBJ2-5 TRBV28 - TGTGCCAGCTGCTCCCACGGGGGAAGGCAAGAGACCCAGTACTTC CASCSHGGRQETQYF
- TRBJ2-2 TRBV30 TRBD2 TGTGCCTGGGACGCGGGGGCGAACACCGGGGAGCTGTTTTTT CAWDAGANTGELFF
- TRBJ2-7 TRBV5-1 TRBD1 TGCGCCAGCAGCCCCGGGACAGGGACCTACGAGCAGTACTTC CASSPGTGTYEQYF
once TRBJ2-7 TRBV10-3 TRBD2 TGTGCCATCAGGGACCTAGCGGGAGGCGGGTACGAGCAGTACTTC CAIRDLAGGGYEQYF
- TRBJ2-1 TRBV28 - TGTGCCAGCAGCCTGACTGGTGGCTCCTACAATGAGCAGTTCTTC CASSLTGGSYNEQFF
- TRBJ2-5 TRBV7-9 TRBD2 TGTGCCAGCAGCTCCTCGACTAGCGGGAGCCAAGAGACCCAGTACTTC CASSSSTSGSQETQYF
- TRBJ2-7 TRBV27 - TGTGCCAGCGGCTTTACAGGGAGAATTGACGAGCAGTACTTC CASGFTGRIDEQYF
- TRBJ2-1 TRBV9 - TGTGCCAGCAGCGTCACCGACAATGAGCAGTTCTTC CASSVTDNEQFF
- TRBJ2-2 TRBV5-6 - TGTGCCAGCAGGGGACTCACCTCGAACACCGGGGAGCTGTTTTTT CASRGLTSNTGELFF
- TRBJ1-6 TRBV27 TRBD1 TGTGCCAGCAGTTTGGGGCAGGGACAGGGAGAGCCGAGGGCCTATAATTCACCCCTCCACTTT CASSLGQGQGEPRAYNSPLHF
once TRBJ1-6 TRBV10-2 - TGCGCCACGCTTCAAGGGTCCTATAATTCACCCCTCCACTTT CATLQGSYNSPLHF
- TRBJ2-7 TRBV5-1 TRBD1 TGCGCCAGCAGCTTGGGTACAGGGGGCCACGAGCAGTACTTC CASSLGTGGHEQYF
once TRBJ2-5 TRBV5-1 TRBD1 TGCGCCAGCAGCCGGGACAGCGAACAGACCCAGTACTTC CASSRDSEQTQYF
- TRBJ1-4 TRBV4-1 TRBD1 TGCGCCAGCAGCCAAGTGGGACAGGGGAATGAAAAACTGTTTTTT CASSQVGQGNEKLFF
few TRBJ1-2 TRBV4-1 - TGCGCCAGCAGCCAGGCCACATTAGGCGGCTACACCTTC CASSQATLGGYTF
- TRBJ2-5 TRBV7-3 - TGTGCCAGCAGCTTAACGGGGCGAGACTCAGAGACCCAGTACTTC CASSLTGRDSETQYF
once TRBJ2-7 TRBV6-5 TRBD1 TGTGCCAGCAGTTCCCTAGGGACAGCGATTTACGAGCAGTACTTC CASSSLGTAIYEQYF